Listed here are 23 T cell receptor beta chains from one sample, sequenced in a study of CD8 T cells in Susac syndrome. The authors reverse transcribed about 0.5 to 1 ug RNA with random hexamers. From the immunoSEQ multiplex PCR reads, TCRdb called clonotypes with MiXCR, one entry per CDR3 protein. The sample comprises some 120,000 distinct CDR3 sequences, approximately 95% of which are singletons, and roughly 0.33% rests with the top ten. The sequenced material came from CD8+ T cells from PBMCs. These receptors all come from a human donor with multiple sclerosis.

The chain recombines TRBV4-2 with TRBJ2-2; no firm D call. CDR3 length: 13 amino acids. The germline CDR1 and CDR2 sequences are LGHNA and YNFKEQ. Trimming took off 0 bases at V and 5 bases at J, with 4 bases between the two ends. In nucleotides, the CDR3 is TGTGCCAGCAGCCAAGAACGAACCGGGGAGCTGTTTTTT. This translates into CASSQERTGELFF.

This chain connects TRBV20-1 to TRBJ2-7; D is ambiguous. Germline V gives CDR1 DFQATT, CDR2 SNEGSKA (reference sequence). The CDR3 contains 13 residues. Deletions cut 1 base from V and 3 bases from J, with 10 bases between. The CDR3: CSARGTDIYEQYF. The CDR3 nucleotides read TGCAGTGCTAGAGGAACGGATATCTACGAGCAGTACTTC.

This rearrangement joins TRBV7-2 to TRBJ2-2; 11 bases fit TRBD2. The germline gives CDR1 SGHTA, CDR2 FQGNSA. This CDR3 contains 17 residues. J gave up 5 bases and V 1 base, and 6 bases lay outside the gene matches. Here the CDR3 reads CASSLGFASGRTGELFF. As DNA, the CDR3 is TGTGCCAGCAGCTTAGGTTTTGCTAGCGGGAGGACCGGGGAGCTGTTTTTT.

The rearrangement links TRBV27 to TRBJ2-1; 11 bases are shared with TRBD2. The CDR3 covers 15 residues. Germline CDR1 reads MNHEY; CDR2 reads SMNVEV (reference sequence). V trimming: 2 bases; J trimming: 6 bases; junction bases outside the gene matches: 3. CDR3 DNA sequence: TGTGCCAGCAGTTTAGGGACTAGCGGACTCAATGAGCAGTTCTTC. It specifies CASSLGTSGLNEQFF.

The chain joins TRBV15 to TRBJ2-7; 9 bases fit TRBD1. Germline loops: CDR1 LNHNV, CDR2 YYDKDF (reference sequence). The CDR3 runs to 14 residues. V shed 3 bases, J shed 4 bases, and the junction held 4 bases outside the gene matches. The CDR3, as DNA: TGTGCCACCAGCAGCCGGGACAGGGAATACGAGCAGTACTTC. Amino acid sequence: CATSSRDREYEQYF.

The chain is built from TRBV19 and TRBJ1-1; D might be TRBD1 (5 bases). The V gene lost 8 bases and the J gene lost 6 bases, with 16 bases spanning the gap. The CDR3 length is 13 residues. CDR1 is LNHDA, CDR2 SQIVND, per germline (reference sequence). The CDR3 DNA sequence: TGTGCCAGTGGCTTTCGCAGGGATCCTGAAGCTTTCTTT. Its translation: CASGFRRDPEAFF.

The rearrangement links TRBV27 to TRBJ2-1, with 7 bases identical to TRBD1. The V and J ends lost 5 bases and 2 bases, in that order; junction bases with no gene match: 9. The CDR3 is 16 amino acids. Germline CDR1 MNHEY, CDR2 SMNVEV (reference sequence). The CDR3 loop is CASSDHTGEPYNEQFF. For the CDR3, the DNA is TGTGCCAGCAGTGACCATACAGGGGAGCCCTACAATGAGCAGTTCTTC.

In DNA, the CDR3 is TGTGCCAGCAGTTTCGAGGGGGCCTCCGGTCAGCCCCAGCATTTT. Protein product: CASSFEGASGQPQHF. The chain carries TRBV28 and TRBJ1-5; 7 bases agree with TRBD1. J lost 6 bases, V lost 3 bases, and 8 bases had no gene match. The CDR3 sequence is 15 residues long. Germline V gene sequence: CDR1 MDHEN, CDR2 SYDVKM.

The V call is TRBV7-3, the J call TRBJ2-2; the match to TRBD2 covers 7 bases. Germline CDR1 reads SGHTA; CDR2 reads FQGTGA. The junction had 7 bases not matched to a gene; V was cut back by 2 bases and J by 4 bases. CDR3 length: 16 residues. CDR3: CASSLFVAGSTGELFF. As DNA, the CDR3 is TGTGCCAGCAGCTTATTCGTAGCGGGTAGCACCGGGGAGCTGTTTTTT. Combining the CDR3 with reference TRBV7-3 and TRBJ2-2 gives the whole variable domain GAGVSQTPSNKVTEKGKYVELRCDPISGHTALYWYRQSLGQGPEFLIYFQGTGAADDSGLPNDRFFAVRPEGSVSTLKIQRTERGDSAVYLCASSLFVAGSTGELFFGEGSRLTVL.

The chain couples TRBV20-1 to TRBJ1-5, with 7 bases aligning to TRBD1. The germline V gene encodes CDR1 DFQATT and CDR2 SNEGSKA (reference sequence). The CDR3 consists of 14 residues. With 1 base clipped from V and 4 bases from J, the junction kept 4 bases outside the gene matches. The chain's CDR3 is CSARVRDSNQPQHF. The CDR3 nucleotides read TGCAGTGCTAGAGTCCGGGACAGTAATCAGCCCCAGCATTTT.

This clonotype was observed a handful of times. The chain recombines TRBV12-3 or TRBV12-4 with TRBJ2-1, with D possibly TRBD1 on 6 matching bases. V was trimmed by 5 bases and J by 3 bases, leaving 11 bases between them. This CDR3 contains 14 residues. The CDR3 DNA reads as TGTGCCAGCAGTCCCCGGACAGTCTACAATGAGCAGTTCTTC. Amino acids: CASSPRTVYNEQFF.

The chain has TRBV6-2 or TRBV6-3 and TRBJ2-3; D is perhaps TRBD2 (5 bases). The CDR3 is made up of 15 amino acids. The germline V gene has CDR1 MNHEY and CDR2 SVGEGT. Trimming removed 0 bases at V and 0 bases at J, with 7 bases between. The CDR3 DNA reads as TGTGCCAGCAGTTACTCTGGGAGCAGCACAGATACGCAGTATTTT. Its translation: CASSYSGSSTDTQYF.

This sequence joins TRBV6-5 and TRBJ2-3; perhaps TRBD2 as D (6 bases). From germline, CDR1 is MNHEY and CDR2 SVGAGI. This CDR3 spans 19 amino acids. V shed 0 bases and J shed 4 bases, with 23 bases lying between them. CDR3 residues: CASSYSGSARRVAADTQYF. CDR3 DNA sequence: TGTGCCAGCAGTTACTCGGGTAGCGCGAGGAGAGTAGCGGCAGATACGCAGTATTTT.

This rearrangement joins TRBV30 to TRBJ1-4; no reliable D call. Per germline, CDR1 GTSNPN and CDR2 SVGIG (reference sequence). The V end lost 4 bases, the J end lost 8 bases, and 14 bases lay between the germline ends. The CDR3 spans 13 residues. The CDR3 reads CAWKRAAGEKLFF. In nucleotides, the CDR3 is TGTGCCTGGAAGAGGGCAGCGGGAGAAAAACTGTTTTTT.

The V and J genes are TRBV15 and TRBJ2-7; D is unclear. Germline V CDR1 and CDR2: LNHNV, YYDKDF (reference sequence). The CDR3 covers 13 residues. V dropped 4 bases and J dropped 2 bases, with 9 bases sitting between them. DNA for the CDR3: TGTGCCACCAGCAAAGGCCGACCCTACGAGCAGTACTTC. Translating gives CATSKGRPYEQYF.

The chain carries TRBV3-1 and TRBJ2-7, with 9 bases lining up with TRBD1. The CDR3 contains 14 residues. The V and J ends lost 1 base and 3 bases, in that order; junction bases with no gene match: 1. Germline V lookup: CDR1 LGHDT, CDR2 YNNKEL (reference sequence). The CDR3 bases are TGTGCCAGCAGCCAAGGACAGGGGGTCTACGAGCAGTACTTC. Encoded protein: CASSQGQGVYEQYF.

This chain uses TRBV19 with TRBJ2-7; 14 nucleotides match TRBD2. With 5 bases clipped from V and 1 base from J, the junction kept 10 bases outside the gene matches. Per germline, CDR1 LNHDA and CDR2 SQIVND (reference sequence). CDR3 length equals 18 residues. The CDR3 loop is CASSFGLAGGLGSYEQYF. Written as DNA, the CDR3 is TGTGCCAGTAGTTTCGGACTAGCGGGGGGACTAGGATCCTACGAGCAGTACTTC.

This chain links TRBV5-6 with TRBJ2-7, with TRBD2 as a possible D gene (5 bases). Per germline, CDR1 SGHDT and CDR2 YYEEEE. The CDR3 extends over 14 amino acids. The V gene lost 4 bases and the J gene lost 3 bases, with 14 bases spanning the gap. The CDR3: CASSQISGGYEQYF. The CDR3, as DNA: TGTGCCAGCAGCCAAATTAGTGGAGGCTACGAGCAGTACTTC.

This chain joins TRBV5-1 and TRBJ1-1; a possible D gene is TRBD1 (5 bases). CDR3 length equals 14 residues. CDR1 is SGHRS and CDR2 is YFSETQ in the germline V gene. Trimming took off 0 bases at V and 6 bases at J, with 12 bases between the two ends. The DNA of the CDR3 is TGCGCCAGCAGCTTGGAAGGGGTTTTCGCTGAAGCTTTCTTT. It translates to CASSLEGVFAEAFF.

The chain carries TRBV20-1 and TRBJ2-1; the match to TRBD2 covers 8 bases. The V segment lost 0 bases and the J segment 3 bases; nucleotides outside the gene matches: 7. The CDR3 is made up of 16 amino acids. Germline loops: CDR1 DFQATT, CDR2 SNEGSKA (reference sequence). DNA of the CDR3: TGCAGTGCTAGAGATGAACTAGCGGCATTCTACAATGAGCAGTTCTTC. This sequence encodes CSARDELAAFYNEQFF.

The V and J genes are TRBV20-1 and TRBJ2-5, with TRBD2 as a possible D gene (5 bases). Germline CDR1 and CDR2: DFQATT and SNEGSKA (reference sequence). The CDR3 has 13 residues. V shed 5 bases and J shed 7 bases, with 17 bases lying between them. The CDR3 nucleotides read TGCAGTGCTCCGGACTCCTCTCAGTGGACCCAGTACTTC. It codes for CSAPDSSQWTQYF.

The rearrangement uses TRBV28 and TRBJ2-7, with D tentatively TRBD2 (7 bases). Germline CDR1 reads MDHEN; CDR2 reads SYDVKM. The CDR3 runs to 16 residues. V shed 7 bases and J shed 4 bases, with 23 bases lying between them. CDR3 loop: CASTPGASGYTYEQYV. The CDR3 nucleotides read TGTGCCAGCACCCCAGGGGCTAGCGGATATACTTACGAGCAGTACGTC.

V is TRBV11-2 and J is TRBJ2-1; tentative D call: TRBD1 (6 bases). With 6 bases removed from V and 2 bases from J, the gap between germline ends came to 17 bases. Germline CDR1 reads SGHAT; CDR2 reads FQNNGV. This CDR3 is built from 16 residues. The CDR3 region has the DNA TGTGCCAGCAGATTCACAGGGTCCTCTGCCTACAATGAGCAGTTCTTC. Residues: CASRFTGSSAYNEQFF.